This T cell receptor (beta chain) was sequenced during a study of identical twins. The study, taken as a whole, reports: The abundant beta clonotypes from cord blood had fewer insertions, and memory repertoires had none of this.

A remark on this clonotype: Its target is not known.

V gave up 5 bases and J gave up 9 bases; unmatched junction bases: 6. Germline CDR1 reads SGHVS; CDR2 reads FNYEAQ. This CDR3 region has 14 residues. After template switching added a universal primer site, the resulting cDNA carried unique molecular identifiers. MiXCR, applied by TCRdb to the 5' RACE reads, yields one record per CDR3 protein. The sample gives around 470,000 distinct CDR3 sequences, 14% of which show up once; about 0.52% is in the top ten. These data are also associated with another study on yellow fever vaccine responses in identical twins.

The receptor comes from a woman between 18 and 29 years old in good health. Sequenced sample: CD4+ T cells sorted from blood. The chain employs TRBV7-6 and TRBJ1-6, with 8 bases identical to TRBD1. The CDR3 protein is CASSQTGARSPLHF. CDR3 nucleotides: TGTGCCAGCAGCCAGACAGGGGCCCGTTCACCCCTCCACTTT.